What follows are 13 T cell receptor beta chains derived from one specimen sequenced in a study of blood T cell repertoires in COVID-19. The protocol was immunoSEQ multiplex PCR, while the TCRdb copy is restricted to in-frame clones and leaves out a portion. Of around 190,000 clones listed, approximately 90% are singletons. Sequences were obtained from peripheral blood. The receptors originated from a man between 18 and 29 years old who had recovered from COVID-19.

This clone was picked up a small number of times. The chain uses TRBV6-2 or TRBV6-3 and TRBJ1-1; tentatively, D is TRBD1 (6 bases). Trimming took off 2 bases at V and 5 bases at J, with 9 bases between the two ends. From germline, CDR1 is MNHEY and CDR2 SVGEGT. This CDR3 spans 13 amino acids. Written as DNA, the CDR3 is TGTGCCAGCAGTTACGGCGACAGGACTGAAGCTTTCTTT. Translating it yields CASSYGDRTEAFF.

This clone showed up just a few times. The chain combines TRBV10-3 with TRBJ1-3; the D is unclear. V was shortened by 8 bases and J by 0 bases, with 8 bases between the two germline ends. Germline V gene data show CDR1 as ENHRY and CDR2 as SYGVKD. The CDR3 runs to 13 residues. The CDR3 nucleotides read TGTGCCATCGGGAGCCCCTCTGGAAACACCATATATTTT. It specifies CAIGSPSGNTIYF.

The DNA of the CDR3 is TGCGCCAGCAGCTTGGGACAGCCGGAGAATTCACCCCTCCACTTT. Its protein product is CASSLGQPENSPLHF. The chain has TRBV5-1 and TRBJ1-6, with D possibly being TRBD1 (5 bases). Germline CDR1 and CDR2: SGHRS and YFSETQ. V lost 0 bases, J lost 7 bases, and 11 bases lay in between. CDR3 size: 15 residues.

V and J are TRBV2 and TRBJ1-4; possible D gene TRBD1, 6 bases. V gave up 4 bases and J gave up 5 bases, with 17 bases separating them. CDR3 length: 16 residues. Germline CDR1 reads SNHLY; CDR2 reads FYNNEI. CDR3 sequence: CASSGSPGQLNEKLFF. In DNA, the CDR3 is TGTGCCAGCAGTGGAAGCCCGGGACAATTAAATGAAAAACTGTTTTTT. The variable domain in full, completed from reference TRBV2 and TRBJ1-4, reads EPEVTQTPSHQVTQMGQEVILRCVPISNHLYFYWYRQILGQKVEFLVSFYNNEISEKSEIFDDQFSVERPDGSNFTLKIRSTKLEDSAMYFCASSGSPGQLNEKLFFGSGTQLSVL.

The J gene is TRBJ2-1, the V gene TRBV7-8; 12 positions agree with TRBD2. CDR1 is SGHVS, CDR2 FQNEAQ, per germline. CDR3 length equals 15 residues. J was trimmed by 4 bases and V by 4 bases; bases with no gene match: 2. DNA of the CDR3: TGTGCCAGCAGCTCCGGGACTAGCGGGTACAATGAGCAGTTCTTC. Translating gives CASSSGTSGYNEQFF.

The chain combines TRBV6-2 or TRBV6-3 with TRBJ1-6, with 9 bases fitting TRBD1. The CDR3 extends over 16 amino acids. V gave up 5 bases and J gave up 8 bases; unmatched junction bases: 10. Germline V gene lookup returns CDR1 MNHEY and CDR2 SVGEGT. The CDR3 DNA reads as TGTGCCAGCAGTAAACGAAGGGACAGGGAGTATTCACCCCTCCACTTT. Amino acids: CASSKRRDREYSPLHF.

J is TRBJ2-5 and V is TRBV30, with a possible D match to TRBD2 (5 bases). V was clipped by 2 bases and J by 4 bases, with 17 bases between them. The germline V gene encodes CDR1 GTSNPN and CDR2 SVGIG (reference sequence). CDR3 length: 15 amino acids. This chain's CDR3 is CAWSFKASGRETQYF. The CDR3 coding sequence is TGTGCCTGGAGTTTTAAAGCGTCGGGGAGAGAGACCCAGTACTTC.

The chain uses TRBV28 and TRBJ2-5, with 7 bases that match TRBD2. This CDR3 region has 14 residues. Per the germline V gene, CDR1 is MDHEN and CDR2 is SYDVKM. The J segment lost 5 bases and the V segment lost 5 bases, leaving 8 bases of the junction unmatched. CDR3 loop: CASSPPAGMETQYF. The CDR3 DNA is TGTGCCAGCAGTCCCCCAGCGGGAATGGAGACCCAGTACTTC.

The chain has TRBV5-1 and TRBJ2-5, with TRBD2 identical over 9 bases. The germline CDR1 and CDR2 sequences are SGHRS and YFSETQ. The CDR3 loop spans 17 amino acids. V was clipped by 0 bases and J by 2 bases; unmatched bases: 8. CDR3 sequence: CASSLVPRTSAQETQYF. In DNA form, the CDR3 reads TGCGCCAGCAGCTTGGTCCCTCGGACTAGCGCACAAGAGACCCAGTACTTC.

The gene calls are TRBV9 and TRBJ1-1; D is unclear. The germline gives CDR1 SGDLS, CDR2 YYNGEE. V shed 3 bases and J shed 5 bases, with 14 bases lying between them. The length of the CDR3 is 14 residues. The CDR3 region has the DNA TGTGCCAGCAGCGCGACGGCCGGAGGAACTGAAGCTTTCTTT. Its translation: CASSATAGGTEAFF.

This sequence joins TRBV7-9 and TRBJ2-3; 9 bases agree with TRBD2. V was pared by 1 base and J by 5 bases, with 10 bases of the junction left unmatched. In germline, CDR1 is SEHNR, CDR2 FQNEAQ (reference sequence). This CDR3 spans 17 amino acids. Here the CDR3 DNA reads TGTGCCAGCAGCTTAGTTGGTAGCGGGAGTCATAGAGATACGCAGTATTTT. Translating it yields CASSLVGSGSHRDTQYF.

The chain couples TRBV18 to TRBJ1-5; the D gene is possibly TRBD1 (6 bases). V was cut by 5 bases and J by 7 bases, with 15 bases left in between. CDR3 length: 14 residues. In germline, CDR1 is KGHSH, CDR2 LQKENI. This CDR3 is CASSEGDVRQPQHF. The CDR3 DNA sequence: TGTGCCAGCTCAGAGGGGGACGTGAGACAGCCCCAGCATTTT.

CDR3: CASSLIRGSYNEQFF. Here the CDR3 DNA reads TGTGCCAGCAGTTTAATCCGCGGATCCTACAATGAGCAGTTCTTC. This rearrangement joins TRBV27 to TRBJ2-1; D uncertain. The length of the CDR3 is 15 residues. Trimming removed 2 bases from V and 1 base from J, with 9 bases in between. Germline lookup yields CDR1 MNHEY and CDR2 SMNVEV (reference sequence).